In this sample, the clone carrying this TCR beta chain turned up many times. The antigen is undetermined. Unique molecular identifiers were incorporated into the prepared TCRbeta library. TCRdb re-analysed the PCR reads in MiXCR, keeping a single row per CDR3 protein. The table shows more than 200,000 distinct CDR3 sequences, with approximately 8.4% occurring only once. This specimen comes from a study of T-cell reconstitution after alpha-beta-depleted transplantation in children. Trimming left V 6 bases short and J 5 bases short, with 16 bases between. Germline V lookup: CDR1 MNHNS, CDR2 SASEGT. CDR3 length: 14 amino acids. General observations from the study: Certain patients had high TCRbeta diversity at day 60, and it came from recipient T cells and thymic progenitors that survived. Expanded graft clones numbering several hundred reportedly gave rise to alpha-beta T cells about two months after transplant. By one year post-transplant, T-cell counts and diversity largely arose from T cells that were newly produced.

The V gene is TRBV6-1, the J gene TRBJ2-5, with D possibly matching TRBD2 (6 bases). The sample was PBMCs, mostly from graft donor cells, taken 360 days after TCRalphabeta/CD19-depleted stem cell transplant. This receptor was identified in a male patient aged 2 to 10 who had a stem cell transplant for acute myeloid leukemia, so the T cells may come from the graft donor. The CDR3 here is CASSDPREGETQYF. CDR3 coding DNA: TGTGCCAGCAGCGACCCGCGGGAAGGGGAGACCCAGTACTTC.